This entry is about one TCR beta chain. Its antigen is unidentified. Germline CDR1 SEHNR, CDR2 FQNEAQ (reference sequence). The CDR3 covers 13 residues. Trimming took 6 bases from V and 6 from J; bases not matched to a gene: 5. Primers used in a second PCR of about 6 to 12 cycles were a sample-barcoded 5' primer and a J-beta primer mix. TCRdb used MiXCR to reprocess the 5' RACE reads, holding one entry per CDR3 protein. The sample lists about 1,400,000 distinct CDR3 sequences, 42% seen once, with 7.9% in the top ten. This record belongs to a study of blood T cells in healthy people across ages. Study-wide results and limits: Donors of long life had a larger count of naive CD4+ cells and greater diversity than aged donors. Observed TCR beta diversity per million T cells went down as age went up. This fall followed a roughly linear course with age.

The source material was blood. The receptor's source is a woman aged 18-30 years in good health. The chain has TRBV7-9 and TRBJ2-4; 7 bases map to TRBD1. Written as DNA, the CDR3 is TGTGCCAGCAGATACCGGGACAGAAACATTCAGTACTTC. It is translated as CASRYRDRNIQYF. The variable domain in full, completed from reference TRBV7-9 and TRBJ2-4, reads DTGVSQNPRHKITKRGQNVTFRCDPISEHNRLYWYRQTLGQGPEFLTYFQNEAQLEKSRLLSDRFSAERPKGSFSTLEIQRTEQGDSAMYLCASRYRDRNIQYFGAGTRLSVL.